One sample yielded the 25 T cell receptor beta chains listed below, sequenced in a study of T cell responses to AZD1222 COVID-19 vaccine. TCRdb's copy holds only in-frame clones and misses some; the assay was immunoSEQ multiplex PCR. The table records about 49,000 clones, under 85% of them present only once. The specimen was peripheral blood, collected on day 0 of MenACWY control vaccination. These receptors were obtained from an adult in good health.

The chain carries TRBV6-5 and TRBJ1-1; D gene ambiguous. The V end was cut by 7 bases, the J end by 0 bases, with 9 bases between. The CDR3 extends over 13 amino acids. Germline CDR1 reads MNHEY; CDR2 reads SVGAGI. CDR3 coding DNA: TGTGCCAGCACCGGAGGTCTGAACACTGAAGCTTTCTTT. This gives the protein CASTGGLNTEAFF.

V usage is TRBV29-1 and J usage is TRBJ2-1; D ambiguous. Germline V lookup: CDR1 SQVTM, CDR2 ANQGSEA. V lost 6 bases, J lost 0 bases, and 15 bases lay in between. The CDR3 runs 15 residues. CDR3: CSVRGSPISYNEQFF. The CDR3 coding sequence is TGCAGCGTCCGTGGCAGCCCGATCTCCTACAATGAGCAGTTCTTC.

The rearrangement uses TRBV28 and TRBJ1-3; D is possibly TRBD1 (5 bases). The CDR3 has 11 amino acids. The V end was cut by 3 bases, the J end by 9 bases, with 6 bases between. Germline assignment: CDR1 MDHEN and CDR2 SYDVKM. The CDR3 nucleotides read TGTGCCAGCAGTTTTGGGGGCACCATATATTTT. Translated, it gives CASSFGGTIYF.

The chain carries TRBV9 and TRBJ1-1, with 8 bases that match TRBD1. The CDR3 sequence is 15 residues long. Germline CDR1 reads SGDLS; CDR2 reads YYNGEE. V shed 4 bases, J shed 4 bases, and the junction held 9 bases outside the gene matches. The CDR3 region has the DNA TGTGCCAGCAGCCCCCGGACAGGGTCGGGCACTGAAGCTTTCTTT. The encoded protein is CASSPRTGSGTEAFF.

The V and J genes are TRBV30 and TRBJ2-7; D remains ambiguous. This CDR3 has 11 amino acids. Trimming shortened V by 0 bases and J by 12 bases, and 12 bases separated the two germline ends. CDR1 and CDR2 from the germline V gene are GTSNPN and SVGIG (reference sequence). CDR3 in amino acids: CAWSVLGLTYF. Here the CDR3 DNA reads TGTGCCTGGAGTGTATTAGGTTTGACGTACTTC.

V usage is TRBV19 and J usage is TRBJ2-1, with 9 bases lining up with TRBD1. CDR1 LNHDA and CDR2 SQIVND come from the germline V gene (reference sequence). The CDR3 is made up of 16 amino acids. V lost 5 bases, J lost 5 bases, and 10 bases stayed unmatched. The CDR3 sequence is CASSGTGTGSDNEQFF. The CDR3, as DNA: TGTGCCAGTAGTGGAACCGGGACAGGGTCCGACAATGAGCAGTTCTTC.

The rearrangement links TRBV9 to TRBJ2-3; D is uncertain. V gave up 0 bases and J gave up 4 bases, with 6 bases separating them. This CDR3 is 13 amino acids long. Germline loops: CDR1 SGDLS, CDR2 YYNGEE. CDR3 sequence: CASSVGAPDTQYF. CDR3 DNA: TGTGCCAGCAGCGTAGGGGCTCCAGATACGCAGTATTTT. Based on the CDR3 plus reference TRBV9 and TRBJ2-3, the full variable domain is DSGVTQTPKHLITATGQRVTLRCSPRSGDLSVYWYQQSLDQGLQFLIQYYNGEERAKGNILERFSAQQFPDLHSELNLSSLELGDSALYFCASSVGAPDTQYFGPGTRLTVL.

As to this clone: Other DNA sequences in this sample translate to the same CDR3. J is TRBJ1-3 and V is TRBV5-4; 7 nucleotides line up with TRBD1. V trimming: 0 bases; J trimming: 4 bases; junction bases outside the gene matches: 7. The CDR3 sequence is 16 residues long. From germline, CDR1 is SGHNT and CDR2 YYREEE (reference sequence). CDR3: CASSLDRGSSGNTIYF. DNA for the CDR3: TGTGCCAGCAGCTTGGACAGGGGAAGTTCCGGAAACACCATATATTTT. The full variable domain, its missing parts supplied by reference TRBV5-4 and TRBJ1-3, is ETGVTQSPTHLIKTRGQQVTLRCSSQSGHNTVSWYQQALGQGPQFIFQYYREEENGRGNFPPRFSGLQFPNYSSELNVNALELDDSALYLCASSLDRGSSGNTIYFGEGSWLTVV.

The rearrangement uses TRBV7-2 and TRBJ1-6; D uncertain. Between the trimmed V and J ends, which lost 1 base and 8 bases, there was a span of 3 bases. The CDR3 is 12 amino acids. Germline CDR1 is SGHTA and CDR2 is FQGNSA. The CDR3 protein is CASSLDYSPLHF. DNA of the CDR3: TGTGCCAGCAGCTTAGATTATTCACCCCTCCACTTT.

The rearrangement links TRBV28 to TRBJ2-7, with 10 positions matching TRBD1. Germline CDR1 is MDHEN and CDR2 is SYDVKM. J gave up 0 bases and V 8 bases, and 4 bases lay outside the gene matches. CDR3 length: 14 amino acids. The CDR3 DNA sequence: TGTGCCAGCGGGAGGACAGGGGGCTCCTACGAGCAGTACTTC. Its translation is CASGRTGGSYEQYF.

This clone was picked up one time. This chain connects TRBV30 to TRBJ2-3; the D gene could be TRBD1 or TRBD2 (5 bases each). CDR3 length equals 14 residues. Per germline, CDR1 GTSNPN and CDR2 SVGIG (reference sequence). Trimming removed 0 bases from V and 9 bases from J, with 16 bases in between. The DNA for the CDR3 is TGTGCCTGGAGTGTACGTTTGGGACGGGACACGCAGTATTTT. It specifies CAWSVRLGRDTQYF.

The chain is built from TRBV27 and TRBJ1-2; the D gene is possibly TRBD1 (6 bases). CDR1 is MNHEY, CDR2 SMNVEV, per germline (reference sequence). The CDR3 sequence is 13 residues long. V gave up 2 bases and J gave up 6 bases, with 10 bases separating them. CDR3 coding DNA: TGTGCCAGCAGTTTAGAGGGGGTTAATGGCTACACCTTC. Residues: CASSLEGVNGYTF.

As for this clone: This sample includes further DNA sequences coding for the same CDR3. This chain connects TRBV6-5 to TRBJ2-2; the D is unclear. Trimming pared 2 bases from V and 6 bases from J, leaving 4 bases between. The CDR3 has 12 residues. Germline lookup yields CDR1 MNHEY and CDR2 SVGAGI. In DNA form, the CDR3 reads TGTGCCAGCAGTTACCCGCCCGGGGAGCTGTTTTTT. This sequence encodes CASSYPPGELFF.

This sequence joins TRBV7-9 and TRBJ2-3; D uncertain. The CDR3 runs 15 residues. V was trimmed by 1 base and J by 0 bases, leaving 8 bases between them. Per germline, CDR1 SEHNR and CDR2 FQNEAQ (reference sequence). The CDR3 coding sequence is TGTGCCAGCAGCTTAGTACGATCTAGCACAGATACGCAGTATTTT. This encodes CASSLVRSSTDTQYF.

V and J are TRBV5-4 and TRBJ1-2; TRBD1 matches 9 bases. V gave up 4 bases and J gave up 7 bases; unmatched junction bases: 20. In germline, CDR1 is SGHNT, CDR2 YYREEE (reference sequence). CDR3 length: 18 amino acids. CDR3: CASSLGLGRPGQGGGYTF. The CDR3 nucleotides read TGTGCCAGCAGCCTGGGATTGGGTAGGCCGGGACAGGGAGGTGGCTACACCTTC. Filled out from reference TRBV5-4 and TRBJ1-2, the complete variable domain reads ETGVTQSPTHLIKTRGQQVTLRCSSQSGHNTVSWYQQALGQGPQFIFQYYREEENGRGNFPPRFSGLQFPNYSSELNVNALELDDSALYLCASSLGLGRPGQGGGYTFGSGTRLTVV.

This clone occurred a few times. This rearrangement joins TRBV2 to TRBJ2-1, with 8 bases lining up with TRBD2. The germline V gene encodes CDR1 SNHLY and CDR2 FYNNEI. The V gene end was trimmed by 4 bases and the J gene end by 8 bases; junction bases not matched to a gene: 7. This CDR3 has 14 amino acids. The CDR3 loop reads CASSGGGSLYEQFF. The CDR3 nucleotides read TGTGCCAGCAGTGGCGGGGGGTCTTTGTATGAGCAGTTCTTC.

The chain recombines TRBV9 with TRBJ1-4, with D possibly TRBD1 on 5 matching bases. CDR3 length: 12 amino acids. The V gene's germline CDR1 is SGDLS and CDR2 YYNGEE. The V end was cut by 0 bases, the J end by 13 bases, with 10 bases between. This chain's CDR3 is CASSVGGDALFF. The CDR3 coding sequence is TGTGCCAGCAGCGTAGGGGGGGATGCACTGTTTTTT.

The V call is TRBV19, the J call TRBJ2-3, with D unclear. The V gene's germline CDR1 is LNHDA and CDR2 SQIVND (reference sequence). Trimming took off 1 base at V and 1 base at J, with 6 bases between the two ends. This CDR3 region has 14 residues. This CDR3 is CASSIGRGTDTQYF. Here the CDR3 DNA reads TGTGCCAGTAGTATAGGGAGAGGCACAGATACGCAGTATTTT.

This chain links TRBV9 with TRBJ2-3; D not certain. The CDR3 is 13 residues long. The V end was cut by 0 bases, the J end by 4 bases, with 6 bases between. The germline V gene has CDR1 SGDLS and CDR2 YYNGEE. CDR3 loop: CASSVGNPDTQYF. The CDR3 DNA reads TGTGCCAGCAGCGTAGGTAATCCAGATACGCAGTATTTT.

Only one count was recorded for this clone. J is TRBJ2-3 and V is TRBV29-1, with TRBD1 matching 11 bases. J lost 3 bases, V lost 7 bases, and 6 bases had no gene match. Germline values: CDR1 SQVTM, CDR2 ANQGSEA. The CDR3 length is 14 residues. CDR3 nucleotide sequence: TGCAGCGCCGTGGACAGGGGGCGAACAGATACGCAGTATTTT. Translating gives CSAVDRGRTDTQYF.

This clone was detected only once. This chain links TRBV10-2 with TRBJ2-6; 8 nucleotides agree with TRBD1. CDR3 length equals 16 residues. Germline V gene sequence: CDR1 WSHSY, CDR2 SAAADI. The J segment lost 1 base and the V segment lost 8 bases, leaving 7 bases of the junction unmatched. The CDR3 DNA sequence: TGCGCCAGCCAGGACAGGGCTGGGTCTGGGGCCAACGTCCTGACTTTC. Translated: CASQDRAGSGANVLTF.

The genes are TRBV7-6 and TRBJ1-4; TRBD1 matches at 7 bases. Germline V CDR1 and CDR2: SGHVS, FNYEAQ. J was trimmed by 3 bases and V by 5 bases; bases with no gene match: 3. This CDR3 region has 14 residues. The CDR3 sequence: CASSPGTANEKLFF. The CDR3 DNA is TGTGCCAGCAGCCCAGGGACAGCTAATGAAAAACTGTTTTTT.

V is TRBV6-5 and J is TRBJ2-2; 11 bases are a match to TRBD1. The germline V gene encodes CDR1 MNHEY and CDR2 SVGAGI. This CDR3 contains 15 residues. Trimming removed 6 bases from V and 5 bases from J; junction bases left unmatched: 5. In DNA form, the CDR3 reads TGTGCCAGCAGCCCGGACAGGGGGCTTACCGGGGAGCTGTTTTTT. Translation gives CASSPDRGLTGELFF.

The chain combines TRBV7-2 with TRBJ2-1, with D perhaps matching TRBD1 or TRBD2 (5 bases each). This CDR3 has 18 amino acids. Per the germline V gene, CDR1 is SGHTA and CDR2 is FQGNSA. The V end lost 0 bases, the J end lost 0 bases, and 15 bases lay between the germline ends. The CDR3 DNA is TGTGCCAGCAGCTTAGCGGGGGTAGCGCGGAGCTCCTACAATGAGCAGTTCTTC. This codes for CASSLAGVARSSYNEQFF.

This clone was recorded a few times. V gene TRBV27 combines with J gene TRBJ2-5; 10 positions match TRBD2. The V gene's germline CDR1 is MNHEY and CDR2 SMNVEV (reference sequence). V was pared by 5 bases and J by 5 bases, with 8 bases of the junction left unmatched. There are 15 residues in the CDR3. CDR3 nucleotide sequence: TGTGCCAGCAGTGAGTTAGCGGGAGGACGGGAGACCCAGTACTTC. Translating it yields CASSELAGGRETQYF.